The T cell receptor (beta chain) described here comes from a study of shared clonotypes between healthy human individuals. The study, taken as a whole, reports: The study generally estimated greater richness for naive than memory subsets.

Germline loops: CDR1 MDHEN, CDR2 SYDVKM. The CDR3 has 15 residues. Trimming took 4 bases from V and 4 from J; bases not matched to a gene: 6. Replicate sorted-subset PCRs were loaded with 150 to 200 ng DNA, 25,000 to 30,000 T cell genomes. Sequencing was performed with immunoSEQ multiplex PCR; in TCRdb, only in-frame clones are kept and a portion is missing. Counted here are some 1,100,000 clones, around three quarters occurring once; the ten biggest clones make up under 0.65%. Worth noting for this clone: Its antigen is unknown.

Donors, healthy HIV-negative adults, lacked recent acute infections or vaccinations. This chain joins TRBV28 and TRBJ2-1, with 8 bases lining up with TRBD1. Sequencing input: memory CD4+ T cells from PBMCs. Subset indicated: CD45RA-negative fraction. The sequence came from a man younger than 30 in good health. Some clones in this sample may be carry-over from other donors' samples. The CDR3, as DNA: TGTGCCAGCAGTTCGTCAGGGGGCGGTTACAATGAGCAGTTCTTC. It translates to CASSSSGGGYNEQFF.